This passage covers 12 T cell receptor beta chains from one sample sequenced in a study of T cells in Graves' hyperthyroidism and ophthalmopathy (dated by TCRdb to between 2018 and 2021). Library generation was performed with multiplex PCR. The sample was run on an Illumina HiSeq 2000. TCR beta CDR3 regions were amplified from RNA transcripts. The first round of RT-PCR for the TCR CDR3 was performed with the HTBI primer set and the Qiagen OneStep RT-PCR kit. Through fastp at Q25 and MiXCR, TCRdb rebuilt clones from the public reads, retaining in-frame beta chains. Identical CDR3 protein sequences are pooled into one entry, listed with their most common genes and DNA. The sample records hundreds of thousands of distinct CDR3 sequences, roughly 40% of which are singletons. 8.9% of the sample belongs to the ten largest clones. The sample was blood. The receptors were gathered from a man younger than 30 with Graves' hyperthyroidism.

This clonotype was seen many times. This chain connects TRBV7-9 to TRBJ2-7; D remains unclear. Germline V lookup: CDR1 SEHNR, CDR2 FQNEAQ (reference sequence). With 4 bases removed from V and 6 bases from J, the gap between germline ends came to 10 bases. The CDR3 length is 12 residues. CDR3 bases: TGTGCCAGCAGCTCGTCAGTGGTCGAGCAGTACTTC. This encodes CASSSSVVEQYF.

This clonotype was seen many times. The chain employs TRBV5-1 and TRBJ1-1, with D possibly being TRBD1 (6 bases). Germline V lookup: CDR1 SGHRS, CDR2 YFSETQ. The CDR3 extends over 13 amino acids. V lost 5 bases to trimming and J lost 0 bases, with 8 bases between them. The CDR3 DNA reads TGCGCCAGCAGAAGGGGGTTGAACACTGAAGCTTTCTTT. Residues: CASRRGLNTEAFF.

To note about this clonotype: This may stem from a read error, because a much larger clone lies one nucleotide away. The chain combines TRBV7-9 with TRBJ2-7; 8 bases are a match to TRBD2. This CDR3 comprises 12 residues. Germline CDR1 is SEHNR and CDR2 is FQNEAQ (reference sequence). J gave up 3 bases and V 9 bases, and 4 bases lay outside the gene matches. This CDR3 is CASGRGVYEQYF. The CDR3 nucleotides are TGTGCCAGTGGGCGGGGGGTCTACGAGCAGTACTTC.

CDR3 loop: CASSGSVSYEQYF. CDR3 DNA sequence: TGTGCCAGCAGTGGTTCGGTGTCCTACGAGCAGTACTTC. The V and J genes are TRBV25-1 and TRBJ2-7; the D is unclear. Trimming took 4 bases from V and 1 from J, leaving 8 bases between them. Germline values: CDR1 MGHDK, CDR2 SYGVNS. This CDR3 spans 13 amino acids.

This clonotype was observed at least ten times. This rearrangement joins TRBV19 to TRBJ1-5, with TRBD1 matching 9 bases. The germline V gene has CDR1 LNHDA and CDR2 SQIVND (reference sequence). The ends lost 8 bases at V and 5 bases at J; junction bases unmatched: 7. The CDR3 is 14 residues long. The CDR3 here is CASSGTGGYQPQHF. The CDR3 DNA reads TGTGCCAGTTCCGGAACAGGGGGCTATCAGCCCCAGCATTTT.

The V call is TRBV29-1, the J call TRBJ2-5, with D perhaps being TRBD1 or TRBD2 (6 bases each). The CDR3 totals 12 residues. The V and J ends lost 4 bases and 5 bases respectively, with 11 bases between them. Germline lookup yields CDR1 SQVTM and CDR2 ANQGSEA. CDR3 loop: CSVAGGRETQYF. The CDR3 DNA reads TGCAGCGTTGCCGGGGGCCGGGAGACCCAGTACTTC.

This clonotype appeared a few times. This chain uses TRBV7-9 with TRBJ2-7, with TRBD1 matching over 8 bases. This CDR3 comprises 15 residues. Germline V gives CDR1 SEHNR, CDR2 FQNEAQ (reference sequence). The V segment lost 1 base and the J segment 4 bases; nucleotides outside the gene matches: 6. DNA for the CDR3: TGTGCCAGCAGCTTAGAGTCAGGGGGCGAATACGAGCAGTACTTC. This encodes CASSLESGGEYEQYF.

The rearrangement uses TRBV29-1 and TRBJ1-4; TRBD1 matches 10 bases. The CDR3 consists of 14 residues. Per germline, CDR1 SQVTM and CDR2 ANQGSEA. Unmatched junction bases numbered 6, after V lost 5 bases and J lost 6 bases. The CDR3 protein is CSVKTGGEDEKLFF. The DNA for the CDR3 is TGCAGCGTTAAGACAGGGGGCGAGGATGAAAAACTGTTTTTT.

Details on this clonotype: This may come from a read error, since a much larger clone is one base off. The chain has TRBV25-1 and TRBJ2-5, with D tentatively TRBD1 (6 bases). V lost 10 bases and J lost 0, with 21 bases in between. The CDR3 contains 16 residues. Germline CDR1 reads MGHDK; CDR2 reads SYGVNS. The CDR3 reads CAISGRQDQYQETQYF. CDR3 DNA sequence: TGTGCCATCAGCGGAAGACAGGACCAGTACCAAGAGACCCAGTACTTC.

This chain links TRBV20-1 with TRBJ2-7, with D tentatively TRBD1 (6 bases). V gave up 3 bases and J gave up 3 bases, with 21 bases separating them. CDR1 and CDR2 (germline): DFQATT, SNEGSKA (reference sequence). The CDR3 spans 16 residues. Written as DNA, the CDR3 is TGCAGTGCTAGGGGGCAAAGGGGCAGGGGTCACTACGAGCAGTACTTC. Its protein product is CSARGQRGRGHYEQYF.

The chain links TRBV2 to TRBJ2-2, with 9 bases identical to TRBD1. Germline V lookup: CDR1 SNHLY, CDR2 FYNNEI. This CDR3 is 15 amino acids long. V trimming: 5 bases; J trimming: 3 bases; junction bases outside the gene matches: 4. In nucleotides, the CDR3 is TGTGCCAGCAGTATACAGGGGGCATACACCGGGGAGCTGTTTTTT. This gives the protein CASSIQGAYTGELFF.

This clonotype appeared many times. The rearrangement uses TRBV19 and TRBJ1-4; TRBD1 matches at 8 bases. CDR3 size: 15 residues. Germline V gene sequence: CDR1 LNHDA, CDR2 SQIVND (reference sequence). The trim removed 5 bases at V and 5 bases at J, leaving 7 bases unmatched. For the CDR3, the DNA is TGTGCCAGTAGTCATCGGGACAGGACGAATGAAAAACTGTTTTTT. Translating it yields CASSHRDRTNEKLFF. Together with reference TRBV19 and TRBJ1-4, the CDR3 gives the full variable domain: DGGITQSPKYLFRKEGQNVTLSCEQNLNHDAMYWYRQDPGQGLRLIYYSQIVNDFQKGDIAEGYSVSREKKESFPLTVTSAQKNPTAFYLCASSHRDRTNEKLFFGSGTQLSVL.